A single sample gave rise to the 30 T cell receptor beta chains below, sequenced in a study of Ad26.COV2.S vaccination and SARS-CoV-2 variants. Treatment: over 15 received Ad26.COV2.S at low or high dose, single or two shots; roughly five received placebo; per-sample allocation not given. Collection of samples fell on day 63 after the first vaccine or placebo injection. The data were produced by immunoSEQ multiplex PCR, yet TCRdb's version contains in-frame clones alone and is incomplete. The table has 440,000 or so clones, around 92% seen once; the top ten hold around 1.8%. Sequencing was performed on peripheral blood, taken in a trial of Ad26.COV2.S vaccine versus placebo. Receptors originate from a person aged 18-60 years who received the Ad26.COV2.S COVID-19 vaccine or a placebo.

The J gene is TRBJ2-1, the V gene TRBV2, with TRBD2 matching 8 bases. This CDR3 contains 17 residues. J was trimmed by 7 bases and V by 8 bases; bases with no gene match: 19. In germline, CDR1 is SNHLY, CDR2 FYNNEI. CDR3 amino acids: CASGVAGGSPFVNEQFF. The CDR3 coding sequence is TGTGCCAGCGGGGTCGCGGGGGGCTCTCCCTTTGTAAATGAGCAGTTCTTC.

The rearrangement links TRBV6-2 or TRBV6-3 to TRBJ1-1, with TRBD1 identical over 11 bases. This CDR3 has 14 amino acids. The J segment lost 7 bases and the V segment lost 5 bases, leaving 6 bases of the junction unmatched. Germline lookup yields CDR1 MNHEY and CDR2 SVGEGT. CDR3 sequence: CASSPGQGDFEAFF. CDR3 sequence (DNA): TGTGCCAGCAGTCCGGGACAGGGGGATTTTGAAGCTTTCTTT.

This clone was detected once. The V gene is TRBV3-1 (or the pseudogene TRBV3-2), the J gene TRBJ2-4; 10 bases match TRBD2. CDR1 LGHDT and CDR2 YNNKEL come from the germline V gene (reference sequence). V lost 1 base to trimming and J lost 0 bases; unmatched junction nucleotides: 6. The CDR3 runs to 18 residues. The CDR3 region is CASSQGYSGGVAKNIQYF. As DNA, the CDR3 is TGTGCCAGCAGCCAAGGATACAGCGGGGGGGTAGCCAAAAACATTCAGTACTTC.

In the case of this clone: One end of the junction is discordant with germline, which a read error may explain. This chain links TRBV12-3 or TRBV12-4 with TRBJ1-2, with D unclear. This CDR3 spans 12 amino acids. In DNA form, the CDR3 reads TGTGCCAGCAGTTTATTCCGCTATAGCTACACCTTC. This codes for CASSLFRYSYTF.

DNA for the CDR3: TGTGCCAGCAGCTTGTCGACAGTCGCCGGGGAGCTGTTTTTT. Its translation: CASSLSTVAGELFF. The V and J genes are TRBV5-8 and TRBJ2-2, with D possibly matching TRBD1 (5 bases). Germline-derived CDR1 and CDR2 are SGHTS and YDEGEE. Trimming left V 1 base short and J 6 bases short, with 10 bases between. CDR3 length: 14 amino acids.

This clone appeared a few times. The rearrangement uses TRBV12-3 or TRBV12-4 and TRBJ1-5; 8 bases line up with TRBD1. This CDR3 comprises 12 residues. The V gene end was trimmed by 10 bases and the J gene end by 5 bases; junction bases not matched to a gene: 4. The CDR3 nucleotides read TGTGCCACCGCAGGGGGCGATCAGCCCCAGCATTTT. This sequence encodes CATAGGDQPQHF.

This clone was seen once. V gene TRBV24-1 combines with J gene TRBJ2-1, with 9 bases identical to TRBD1. The germline V gene encodes CDR1 KGHDR and CDR2 SFDVKD. The CDR3 is 16 residues long. V was clipped by 4 bases and J by 6 bases; unmatched bases: 9. CDR3 DNA: TGTGCCACCAGTGAGGTAGGACAGGGGCAGATCAATGAGCAGTTCTTC. Amino acids: CATSEVGQGQINEQFF.

This chain connects TRBV30 to TRBJ1-2, with no clear D. CDR1 and CDR2 (germline): GTSNPN, SVGIG (reference sequence). The germline V and J ends were trimmed by 0 bases and 2 bases, with 7 bases remaining between them. There are 13 residues in the CDR3. The chain's CDR3 is CAWSVIANYGYTF. In nucleotides, the CDR3 is TGTGCCTGGAGTGTAATAGCCAACTATGGCTACACCTTC. The whole variable domain, filled in from reference TRBV30 and TRBJ1-2, reads SQTIHQWPATLVQPVGSPLSLECTVEGTSNPNLYWYRQAAGRGLQLLFYSVGIGQISSEVPQNLSASRPQDRQFILSSKKLLLSDSGFYLCAWSVIANYGYTFGSGTRLTVV.

The chain combines TRBV5-1 with TRBJ2-5; weak D call: TRBD1 (5 bases). CDR1 is SGHRS, CDR2 YFSETQ, per germline. V was shortened by 1 base and J by 1 base, with 11 bases between the two germline ends. The CDR3 length is 15 residues. The CDR3 DNA is TGCGCCAGCAGCTTGTCAGGACAAACCCAAGAGACCCAGTACTTC. Amino acid sequence: CASSLSGQTQETQYF.

This rearrangement joins TRBV6-5 to TRBJ1-5; unclear D gene. The CDR3 extends over 15 amino acids. Trimming took 4 bases from V and 6 from J, leaving 16 bases between them. Germline loops: CDR1 MNHEY, CDR2 SVGAGI. The CDR3 DNA reads as TGTGCCAGCAGTTCAAGTGTGGTCTCGGCTCAGCCCCAGCATTTT. Translation: CASSSSVVSAQPQHF.

The V gene is TRBV29-1, the J gene TRBJ1-2; a possible D gene is TRBD1 (6 bases). Germline loops: CDR1 SQVTM, CDR2 ANQGSEA. The CDR3 has 11 residues. Between the trimmed V and J ends, which lost 6 bases and 8 bases, there was a span of 13 bases. CDR3 region: CSVRSGDGYTF. The CDR3 bases are TGCAGCGTCCGCTCAGGGGACGGCTACACCTTC. Variable domain in full (rest from reference TRBV29-1 and TRBJ1-2): SAVISQKPSRDICQRGTSLTIQCQVDSQVTMMFWYRQQPGQSLTLIATANQGSEATYESGFVIDKFPISRPNLTFSTLTVSNMSPEDSSIYLCSVRSGDGYTFGSGTRLTVV.

This sequence joins TRBV10-3 and TRBJ1-6; D is ambiguous. The CDR3 consists of 16 residues. Germline V lookup: CDR1 ENHRY, CDR2 SYGVKD. V lost 10 bases and J 7 bases, leaving 23 bases between the germline ends. CDR3 in DNA: TGTGCCACCTCCGAAAGACACTTAACGGGGAATTCACCCCTCCACTTT. Its translation is CATSERHLTGNSPLHF.

The CDR3 reads CAWSGSGRTNQPQHF. In nucleotides, the CDR3 is TGTGCCTGGAGTGGGTCTGGCAGGACCAATCAGCCCCAGCATTTT. The rearrangement links TRBV30 to TRBJ1-5; D is ambiguous. The CDR3 spans 15 residues. V dropped 1 base and J dropped 3 bases, with 13 bases sitting between them. CDR1 and CDR2 from the germline V gene are GTSNPN and SVGIG (reference sequence).

J is TRBJ1-2 and V is TRBV29-1; the D gene is possibly TRBD1 (5 bases). V shed 4 bases and J shed 0 bases, with 15 bases lying between them. The CDR3 contains 15 residues. Germline V gene data show CDR1 as SQVTM and CDR2 as ANQGSEA. The CDR3 DNA sequence: TGCAGCGTTGGGGGGAACCGTCGTACTAACTATGGCTACACCTTC. Protein sequence: CSVGGNRRTNYGYTF.

The gene calls are TRBV25-1 and TRBJ1-2; D unresolved. There are 10 residues in the CDR3. CDR1 and CDR2 from the germline V gene are MGHDK and SYGVNS. The V end was cut by 3 bases, the J end by 4 bases, with 0 bases between. The CDR3 region is CASSDYGYTF. As DNA, the CDR3 is TGTGCCAGCAGTGACTATGGCTACACCTTC.

V gene TRBV24-1 combines with J gene TRBJ2-7; unclear D gene. The CDR3 consists of 14 residues. Germline V gene sequence: CDR1 KGHDR, CDR2 SFDVKD. Trimming removed 3 bases at V and 3 bases at J, with 11 bases between. CDR3 amino acids: CATSDLKTNYEQYF. The CDR3 region has the DNA TGTGCCACCAGTGATCTCAAAACCAACTACGAGCAGTACTTC.

The CDR3: CASRDRQGDLNYGYTF. The CDR3 nucleotides read TGTGCCAGCAGGGACCGACAGGGGGACCTCAACTATGGCTACACCTTC. The chain joins TRBV27 to TRBJ1-2; 9 positions match TRBD1. There are 16 residues in the CDR3. Germline-derived CDR1 and CDR2 are MNHEY and SMNVEV (reference sequence). Losses at the gene ends were 6 bases for V and 2 bases for J; bases not matched to a gene: 10.

This chain uses TRBV15 with TRBJ1-2; TRBD1 might be the D (5 bases). The germline V and J ends were trimmed by 3 bases and 3 bases, with 11 bases remaining between them. The length of the CDR3 is 14 residues. From germline, CDR1 is LNHNV and CDR2 YYDKDF (reference sequence). In DNA form, the CDR3 reads TGTGCCACCAGCAGGCAGGGAGTGGACTATGGCTACACCTTC. Its translation is CATSRQGVDYGYTF.

This clone was found once. V gene TRBV19 combines with J gene TRBJ2-7; D gene ambiguous. Trimming cost V 3 bases and J 3 bases, with 9 bases left between them. The CDR3 consists of 13 residues. Looked up from germline, CDR1 is LNHDA and CDR2 is SQIVND (reference sequence). DNA for the CDR3: TGTGCCAGTAGTATGAGCGATCTCTACGAGCAGTACTTC. Its protein product is CASSMSDLYEQYF.

The chain combines TRBV6-1 with TRBJ1-5; D not resolved. Trimming cost V 2 bases and J 3 bases, with 8 bases left between them. CDR3 length: 14 residues. Looked up from germline, CDR1 is MNHNS and CDR2 is SASEGT. CDR3 coding DNA: TGTGCCAGCAGTGAATGGGGATTCAATCAGCCCCAGCATTTT. It translates to CASSEWGFNQPQHF.

As for this clone: Other DNA sequences in the sample encode the same CDR3. The chain couples TRBV14 to TRBJ1-4; no reliable D call. Trimming cost V 3 bases and J 4 bases, with 6 bases left between them. The CDR3 is 13 residues long. The germline V gene has CDR1 SGHDN and CDR2 FVKESK. The DNA of the CDR3 is TGTGCCAGCAGCCAGGACGGTAATGAAAAACTGTTTTTT. This translates into CASSQDGNEKLFF.

V gene TRBV5-6 combines with J gene TRBJ2-3; unclear D gene. Germline CDR1 reads SGHDT; CDR2 reads YYEEEE. There are 17 residues in the CDR3. Trimming left V 3 bases short and J 0 bases short, with 17 bases between. CDR3 coding DNA: TGTGCCAGCAGCTCCGTTGGACGGAGCACTAGCACAGATACGCAGTATTTT. Residues: CASSSVGRSTSTDTQYF.

The V gene is TRBV27, the J gene TRBJ2-7, with D unclear. Trimming took 5 bases from V and 1 from J, leaving 21 bases between them. The CDR3 is made up of 17 amino acids. Germline V lookup: CDR1 MNHEY, CDR2 SMNVEV (reference sequence). The CDR3 loop is CASSPRYFLAESYEQYF. For the CDR3, the DNA is TGTGCCAGCAGTCCCCGGTATTTTCTGGCGGAATCCTACGAGCAGTACTTC.

The gene calls are TRBV30 and TRBJ1-2, with 11 nucleotides matching TRBD1. Germline CDR1 GTSNPN, CDR2 SVGIG (reference sequence). This CDR3 is built from 13 residues. Trimming at V came to 1 base and at J to 6 bases, leaving 1 base not matched to a gene. The CDR3 here is CAWSGGQGDGYTF. Written as DNA, the CDR3 is TGTGCCTGGAGTGGGGGACAGGGGGATGGCTACACCTTC.

V usage is TRBV9 and J usage is TRBJ2-1; tentative D call: TRBD1 (6 bases). Trimming left V 0 bases short and J 7 bases short, with 17 bases between. Per the germline V gene, CDR1 is SGDLS and CDR2 is YYNGEE. The CDR3 sequence is 16 residues long. CDR3 coding DNA: TGTGCCAGCAGCGTAGCCACAGATGCAGGACAGAATGAGCAGTTCTTC. This sequence encodes CASSVATDAGQNEQFF. The variable domain in full, completed from reference TRBV9 and TRBJ2-1, reads DSGVTQTPKHLITATGQRVTLRCSPRSGDLSVYWYQQSLDQGLQFLIQYYNGEERAKGNILERFSAQQFPDLHSELNLSSLELGDSALYFCASSVATDAGQNEQFFGPGTRLTVL.

The rearrangement joins TRBV4-3 to TRBJ2-3, with 10 bases fitting TRBD2. V shed 2 bases, J shed 2 bases, and the junction held 4 bases outside the gene matches. There are 16 residues in the CDR3. Germline loops: CDR1 LGHNA, CDR2 YSLEER. The CDR3 is CASSQQRGGLTDTQYF. As DNA, the CDR3 is TGCGCCAGCAGCCAACAGCGGGGGGGCCTCACAGATACGCAGTATTTT.

The genes are TRBV30 and TRBJ1-4; no definite D call. Trimming took 2 bases from V and 4 from J, leaving 11 bases between them. The CDR3 has 14 amino acids. Germline values: CDR1 GTSNPN, CDR2 SVGIG (reference sequence). The CDR3 DNA follows: TGTGCCTGGAGTTCGACACCTGTTAATGAAAAACTGTTTTTT. This gives the protein CAWSSTPVNEKLFF.

The V gene is TRBV5-8, the J gene TRBJ2-3; TRBD1 aligns across 7 bases. CDR1 and CDR2 (germline): SGHTS, YDEGEE. The CDR3 loop spans 20 amino acids. The V and J ends lost 4 bases and 1 base, in that order; junction bases with no gene match: 21. CDR3 amino acids: CASSATRKGAPGVCTDTQYF. The CDR3, as DNA: TGTGCCAGCAGCGCTACTCGAAAGGGGGCACCAGGGGTTTGCACAGATACGCAGTATTTT.

The chain has TRBV9 and TRBJ2-6, with D hard to call. This CDR3 has 17 amino acids. Trimming cost V 4 bases and J 0 bases, with 14 bases left between them. Germline CDR1 and CDR2: SGDLS and YYNGEE. CDR3 in amino acids: CASSFGRTSSGANVLTF. The DNA for the CDR3 is TGTGCCAGCAGCTTCGGACGGACGAGCTCTGGGGCCAACGTCCTGACTTTC. The whole variable domain, filled in from reference TRBV9 and TRBJ2-6, reads DSGVTQTPKHLITATGQRVTLRCSPRSGDLSVYWYQQSLDQGLQFLIQYYNGEERAKGNILERFSAQQFPDLHSELNLSSLELGDSALYFCASSFGRTSSGANVLTFGAGSRLTVL.

CDR3 sequence (DNA): TGTGCCAGCAGCAAAGACAGGGAGGTCACTGAAGCTTTCTTT. Its protein product is CASSKDREVTEAFF. V and J are TRBV21-1 and TRBJ1-1. TRBV21-1 is a pseudogene segment. The CDR3 sequence is 14 residues long.